These T cell receptor beta chains were read from a single sample in a study of T cells in tuberculosis. Some clones are missing from TCRdb's copy, which holds only in-frame ones; the method was immunoSEQ multiplex PCR. The sample holds more than 20,000 clones; 70% to 90% are singletons and the top ten take about 15%. The sequences come from PBMCs, collected at tuberculosis diagnosis. The receptors derive from an adult with tuberculosis. The CDR3 runs from the conserved cysteine through the conserved F or W. The D gene is left open where the match is weak. Clone size is stated in some rows and not others, as once, few, many or a class when expanded.

j_gene: TRBJ2-3; len: 14; abundance: NA; d_gene: TRBD2; v_gene: TRBV2; CDR3aa: CASRWTSGTDTQYF; CDR3nt: TGTGCCAGCAGGTGGACTAGCGGGACCGATACGCAGTATTTT
j_gene: TRBJ1-2; len: 14; abundance: NA; d_gene: TRBD1; v_gene: TRBV29-1; CDR3aa: CSVEDRVTNYGYTF; CDR3nt: TGCAGCGTTGAGGACAGGGTCACTAACTATGGCTACACCTTC
j_gene: TRBJ2-2; len: 15; abundance: NA; d_gene: TRBD1; v_gene: TRBV6-5; CDR3aa: CASRPDRGDTGELFF; CDR3nt: TGTGCCAGCAGGCCCGACAGGGGGGACACCGGGGAGCTGTTTTTT
j_gene: TRBJ1-2; len: 14; abundance: NA; d_gene: NA; v_gene: TRBV5-1; CDR3aa: CASSLGSQDYGYTF; CDR3nt: TGCGCCAGCAGCTTGGGCAGTCAGGACTATGGCTACACCTTC
j_gene: TRBJ2-2; len: 15; abundance: NA; d_gene: TRBD1; v_gene: TRBV5-1; CDR3aa: CASNSGTGETGELFF; CDR3nt: TGCGCCAGCAACTCCGGGACAGGGGAAACCGGGGAGCTGTTTTTT
j_gene: TRBJ2-1; len: 14; abundance: few; d_gene: TRBD1; v_gene: TRBV10-2; CDR3aa: CASSDRGRNNEQFF; CDR3nt: TGCGCCAGCAGCGACAGGGGGCGGAACAATGAGCAGTTCTTC
j_gene: TRBJ2-1; len: 17; abundance: large; d_gene: TRBD2; v_gene: TRBV7-3; CDR3aa: CASSLTAGLPLSNEQFF; CDR3nt: TGTGCCAGCAGCTTAACAGCGGGACTCCCCCTGAGCAATGAGCAGTTCTTC
j_gene: TRBJ1-2; len: 14; abundance: once; d_gene: NA; v_gene: TRBV13; CDR3aa: CASSPGGVSYGYTF; CDR3nt: TGTGCCAGCAGCCCAGGCGGGGTTTCCTATGGCTACACCTTC
j_gene: TRBJ1-1; len: 14; abundance: NA; d_gene: TRBD1; v_gene: TRBV6-5; CDR3aa: CASSYSDRETEAFF; CDR3nt: TGTGCCAGCAGTTACTCGGACAGGGAAACTGAAGCTTTCTTT
j_gene: TRBJ1-3; len: 13; abundance: NA; d_gene: NA; v_gene: TRBV6-6; CDR3aa: CASSEGSGNTIYF; CDR3nt: TGTGCCAGCAGCGAGGGCTCTGGAAACACCATATATTTT
j_gene: TRBJ1-5; len: 13; abundance: NA; d_gene: TRBD1; v_gene: TRBV7-2; CDR3aa: CASSQDRDQPQHF; CDR3nt: TGTGCCAGCAGCCAAGACAGGGATCAGCCCCAGCATTTT
j_gene: TRBJ2-7; len: 13; abundance: NA; d_gene: NA; v_gene: TRBV28; CDR3aa: CASSFFGSGEQYF; CDR3nt: TGTGCCAGCAGTTTTTTTGGGTCGGGCGAGCAGTACTTC
j_gene: TRBJ2-7; len: 15; abundance: NA; d_gene: NA; v_gene: TRBV4-1; CDR3aa: CASTGPGTRGYEQYF; CDR3nt: TGCGCCAGCACCGGCCCCGGGACACGTGGCTACGAGCAGTACTTC
j_gene: TRBJ2-7; len: 11; abundance: NA; d_gene: NA; v_gene: TRBV30; CDR3aa: CAFRGSYEQYF; CDR3nt: TGTGCCTTCCGGGGGTCCTACGAGCAGTACTTC
j_gene: TRBJ2-2; len: 13; abundance: NA; d_gene: TRBD1; v_gene: TRBV29-1; CDR3aa: CSVEGQGAGELFF; CDR3nt: TGCAGCGTTGAAGGACAGGGGGCCGGGGAGCTGTTTTTT
j_gene: TRBJ1-2; len: 12; abundance: few; d_gene: TRBD1; v_gene: TRBV27; CDR3aa: CASSSTGDGYTF; CDR3nt: TGTGCCAGCAGTTCGACAGGGGACGGCTACACCTTC
j_gene: TRBJ2-1; len: 15; abundance: NA; d_gene: TRBD1; v_gene: TRBV6-4; CDR3aa: CASSDEGTGRGEQFF; CDR3nt: TGTGCCAGCAGTGACGAGGGGACAGGGCGGGGTGAGCAGTTCTTC
j_gene: TRBJ2-7; len: 13; abundance: few; d_gene: TRBD2; v_gene: TRBV6-1; CDR3aa: CAIQREGSYEQYF; CDR3nt: TGTGCCATCCAGCGGGAGGGTTCCTACGAGCAGTACTTC